This TCR beta chain is from a study of tumor-infiltrating lymphocytes in primary liver carcinoma. The V gene's germline CDR1 is GTSNPN and CDR2 SVGIG (reference sequence). The CDR3 has 14 amino acids. Starting material of 400 to 600 ng total RNA yielded TCR beta cDNA via a constant-region primer. Construction of TCR beta libraries relied on three successive nested multiplex PCR rounds employing slightly modified ARM-PCR. Forward primers for TRBV1-TRBV30 and a C-beta reverse primer served the first two PCR rounds, at about 10 cycles each. TCRdb analysed the multiplex PCR reads with MiXCR anew, one entry per CDR3 protein. This sample yields tens of thousands of distinct CDR3 sequences, of which about 64% are seen a single time; roughly 15% belongs to the top ten. In the case of this clonotype: The junction shows a germline mismatch at one end, possibly a read error.

The study co-extracted DNA and RNA from 20-30 mg of unsorted bulk tissue. This clonotype was obtained from a woman in her sixties or seventies with primary liver carcinoma and hepatitis B virus infection. The V call is TRBV30, the J call TRBJ2-7, with D unclear. Sequenced: liver tumor tissue from sampling region 4. Subset denoted: tumor region T4, right-lateral pole. CDR3: CAWSTRLGRYEQCF. The CDR3 region has the DNA TGTGCCTGGAGTACACGCCTTGGACGGTACGAGCAGTGCTTC.